This T cell receptor (beta chain) appears in the sequencing data of a study of OX40 agonist ivuxolimab in advanced cancers. Study information: Enrollees could have had prior anti-PD-1, anti-PD-L1 or anti-CTLA-4 therapy, which more than 30% had received.

This table comes from immunoSEQ multiplex PCR, and its TCRdb copy is limited to in-frame clones, with some not included. The sample gives tens of thousands of clones, 83% of which show up once; approximately 1% is in the top ten. The table lists this clone with a count of one. V gave up 4 bases and J gave up 3 bases; unmatched junction bases: 4. The CDR3 is made up of 14 amino acids. Germline CDR1 KGHSH, CDR2 LQKENI. The sequencing here drew on CD4+ or CD8+ T cells sorted from blood, taken in a trial of the OX40 agonist ivuxolimab. The sequence was collected from an adult with an advanced solid tumor such as melanoma, head and neck, liver or kidney cancer. J is TRBJ1-1 and V is TRBV18; 8 bases are a match to TRBD1. CDR3 residues: CASSLRTGHTEAFF. The CDR3 nucleotides are TGTGCCAGCTCACTGAGGACAGGGCACACTGAAGCTTTCTTT. The full variable domain, with the rest looked up from reference TRBV18 and TRBJ1-1, is NAGVMQNPRHLVRRRGQEARLRCSPMKGHSHVYWYRQLPEEGLKFMVYLQKENIIDESGMPKERFSAEFPKEGPSILRIQQVVRGDSAAYFCASSLRTGHTEAFFGQGTRLTVV.